The 12 T cell receptor beta chains below were found in one sample sequenced in a study of blood T cell repertoires in COVID-19. This table comes from immunoSEQ multiplex PCR, and its TCRdb copy is limited to in-frame clones, with some not included. The sample yields approximately 190,000 clones, 75% to 90% seen once. The sample taken for sequencing was peripheral blood. The receptor set was obtained from a woman aged 40-49 years with acute or convalescent COVID-19.

This clone turned up a few times. CDR3 loop: CASSQDWGVSYEQYF. CDR3 coding DNA: TGTGCCAGCAGCCAAGATTGGGGGGTATCCTACGAGCAGTACTTC. The genes are TRBV4-2 and TRBJ2-7; D possibly corresponds to TRBD2 (6 bases). Looked up from germline, CDR1 is LGHNA and CDR2 is YNFKEQ. The V and J ends lost 0 bases and 1 base respectively, with 10 bases between them. The CDR3 is 15 amino acids.

This clone was counted only a few times. The chain carries TRBV21-1 and TRBJ1-6; the DNA was not used to check the table's D call, TRBD1. TRBV21-1 is noted as a pseudogene. The CDR3 totals 14 residues. This chain's CDR3 is CASSHRLQGSPLHF. In nucleotides, the CDR3 is TGTGCCAGCAGCCACCGGCTCCAGGGATCACCCCTCCACTTT.

This clone was recorded once. The chain uses TRBV3-1 (or the pseudogene TRBV3-2) and TRBJ2-1; D is perhaps TRBD1 (7 bases). The CDR3 runs 15 residues. V was cut by 2 bases and J by 3 bases, with 11 bases left in between. Germline CDR1 and CDR2: LGHDT and YNNKEL (reference sequence). The CDR3, as DNA: TGTGCCAGCAGCCAACAGGGGGGCAGCTACAATGAGCAGTTCTTC. The encoded protein is CASSQQGGSYNEQFF.

This chain uses TRBV28 with TRBJ1-5, with D perhaps TRBD1 (5 bases). Germline V gene lookup returns CDR1 MDHEN and CDR2 SYDVKM. With 2 bases removed from V and 4 bases from J, the gap between germline ends came to 15 bases. The CDR3 runs to 16 residues. The chain's CDR3 is CASSLPDGGKNQPQHF. CDR3 in DNA: TGTGCCAGCAGTTTACCGGACGGGGGAAAGAATCAGCCCCAGCATTTT.

V and J are TRBV7-2 and TRBJ2-7; TRBD1 might be the D (6 bases). V gave up 5 bases and J gave up 2 bases, with 10 bases separating them. Germline V gene data show CDR1 as SGHTA and CDR2 as FQGNSA. The CDR3 covers 13 residues. In DNA, the CDR3 is TGTGCCAGCAGCACCAGGGGAGCCTACGAGCAGTACTTC. This gives the protein CASSTRGAYEQYF. Full variable domain (remainder filled in from reference TRBV7-2 and TRBJ2-7): GAGVSQSPSNKVTEKGKDVELRCDPISGHTALYWYRQSLGQGLEFLIYFQGNSAPDKSGLPSDRFSAERTGGSVSTLTIQRTQQEDSAVYLCASSTRGAYEQYFGPGTRLTVT.

This rearrangement joins TRBV28 to TRBJ2-7; 9 bases fit TRBD1. With 6 bases clipped from V and 4 bases from J, the junction kept 10 bases outside the gene matches. Germline V gene data show CDR1 as MDHEN and CDR2 as SYDVKM. The CDR3 sequence is 15 residues long. CDR3 sequence: CASSSAGTGPYEQYF. CDR3 nucleotide sequence: TGTGCCAGCAGCTCCGCCGGGACAGGGCCTTACGAGCAGTACTTC.

CDR3 sequence: CASSQGLGLAEQYF. CDR3 nucleotides: TGCGCCAGCAGCCAAGGCTTGGGGCTAGCGGAGCAGTATTTT. The chain uses TRBV4-1 and TRBJ2-3, with 7 bases lining up with TRBD2. CDR3 length: 14 residues. CDR1 is MGHRA and CDR2 is YSYEKL in the germline V gene. V gave up 1 base and J gave up 11 bases; unmatched junction bases: 9.

This chain connects TRBV9 to TRBJ2-2; no clear D gene. Germline CDR1 and CDR2: SGDLS and YYNGEE. This CDR3 is 13 amino acids long. V gave up 0 bases and J gave up 7 bases, with 7 bases separating them. The CDR3 here is CASSVGLSGELFF. CDR3 sequence (DNA): TGTGCCAGCAGCGTAGGACTTAGCGGGGAGCTGTTTTTT.

This clone occurred once. The chain uses TRBV7-9 and TRBJ2-7, with 9 bases matching TRBD1. The CDR3 consists of 18 residues. Losses at the gene ends were 4 bases for V and 2 bases for J; bases not matched to a gene: 15. Germline V CDR1 and CDR2: SEHNR, FQNEAQ (reference sequence). CDR3 region: CASSSPPDGGTGPYEQYF. DNA of the CDR3: TGTGCCAGCAGCTCCCCTCCCGATGGTGGGACAGGGCCCTACGAGCAGTACTTC.

This clone was found once. This chain links TRBV30 with TRBJ1-1; D is unresolved. The length of the CDR3 is 18 residues. Per germline, CDR1 GTSNPN and CDR2 SVGIG (reference sequence). The V end lost 2 bases, the J end lost 8 bases, and 30 bases lay between the germline ends. Here the CDR3 DNA reads TGTGCCTGGAGTTATCACGGCAGGTCCGACCCCTATAAGAGAGAAGCTTTCTTT. It encodes CAWSYHGRSDPYKREAFF. Full variable domain (remainder filled in from reference TRBV30 and TRBJ1-1): SQTIHQWPATLVQPVGSPLSLECTVEGTSNPNLYWYRQAAGRGLQLLFYSVGIGQISSEVPQNLSASRPQDRQFILSSKKLLLSDSGFYLCAWSYHGRSDPYKREAFFGQGTRLTVV.

The chain uses TRBV5-1 and TRBJ2-7, with D hard to call. Per the germline V gene, CDR1 is SGHRS and CDR2 is YFSETQ. CDR3 length: 13 amino acids. Trimming took 4 bases from V and 3 from J, leaving 11 bases between them. CDR3 sequence (DNA): TGCGCCAGCAGCCCCGACTCCTACTACGAGCAGTACTTC. This translates into CASSPDSYYEQYF.

The chain carries TRBV27 and TRBJ1-2, with 9 bases aligning to TRBD1. V lost 5 bases and J lost 7; bases outside the gene matches: 11. The CDR3 contains 15 residues. The germline CDR1 and CDR2 sequences are MNHEY and SMNVEV (reference sequence). The CDR3 DNA reads TGTGCCAGCAGTCCCCAAGACAGGGGGGTTTTTGGCTACACCTTC. Protein product: CASSPQDRGVFGYTF.